These 30 T cell receptor beta chains were sequenced from one sample in a study of cytomegalovirus exposure and HLA in healthy donors. A multiplex PCR was run with 60 Vbeta primers and 13 Jbeta primers. Sequencing was performed with immunoSEQ multiplex PCR; in TCRdb, only in-frame clones are kept and a portion is missing. The sample lists about 120,000 clones; around 63% were seen once. The material sequenced was PBMCs. The receptors were sampled from a man aged 40-49 years in good health and CMV-seropositive.

The V and J genes are TRBV2 and TRBJ1-5, with D possibly matching TRBD1 (5 bases). This CDR3 region has 15 residues. Germline V gene data show CDR1 as SNHLY and CDR2 as FYNNEI. The V end was cut by 3 bases, the J end by 0 bases, with 9 bases between. The CDR3 sequence is CASSEGRASNQPQHF. Here the CDR3 DNA reads TGTGCCAGCAGTGAGGGCAGGGCTAGCAATCAGCCCCAGCATTTT.

The genes are TRBV9 and TRBJ2-7, with 8 bases that match TRBD2. The junction had 8 bases not matched to a gene; V was cut back by 2 bases and J by 7 bases. The CDR3 has 14 residues. CDR1 SGDLS and CDR2 YYNGEE come from the germline V gene. The CDR3 nucleotides are TGTGCCAGCAGCGTTACACTAGCGGCTGGTGAGCAGTACTTC. It encodes CASSVTLAAGEQYF.

This clone was counted between two and nine times. This chain connects TRBV7-3 to TRBJ1-2; 7 positions match TRBD1. The trim removed 1 base at V and 7 bases at J, leaving 6 bases unmatched. Germline CDR1 is SGHTA and CDR2 is FQGTGA. The CDR3 has 14 amino acids. The chain's CDR3 is CASSLNRGGGGYTF. CDR3 DNA sequence: TGTGCCAGCAGCTTAAACAGGGGAGGTGGTGGCTACACCTTC.

V is TRBV6-5 and J is TRBJ1-1; 9 nucleotides line up with TRBD1. The trim removed 2 bases at V and 11 bases at J, leaving 9 bases unmatched. Germline assignment: CDR1 MNHEY and CDR2 SVGAGI. The CDR3 is made up of 14 amino acids. The CDR3 loop reads CASSYDGQGFDAFF. In nucleotides, the CDR3 is TGTGCCAGCAGTTACGACGGACAGGGGTTCGACGCTTTCTTT.

This clone was recorded a few times. The genes are TRBV5-1 and TRBJ2-5, with 8 bases fitting TRBD2. This CDR3 has 11 amino acids. The junction had 5 bases not matched to a gene; V was cut back by 4 bases and J by 12 bases. Looked up from germline, CDR1 is SGHRS and CDR2 is YFSETQ. CDR3 loop: CASSTGLEKYF. CDR3 sequence (DNA): TGCGCCAGCAGCACGGGACTAGAAAAGTACTTC.

This chain joins TRBV5-4 and TRBJ2-7; 8 nucleotides line up with TRBD1. The CDR3 runs 14 residues. With V trimmed by 3 bases and J by 4 bases, 6 bases remained unmatched. In germline, CDR1 is SGHNT, CDR2 YYREEE (reference sequence). Here the CDR3 reads CASSSPGQEYEQYF. As DNA, the CDR3 is TGTGCCAGCAGCTCCCCGGGACAGGAATACGAGCAGTACTTC.

This chain joins TRBV7-9 and TRBJ2-3, with D perhaps matching TRBD2 (5 bases). V lost 3 bases and J lost 2, with 12 bases in between. The length of the CDR3 is 15 residues. The germline CDR1 and CDR2 sequences are SEHNR and FQNEAQ (reference sequence). The CDR3 reads CASSLTTGYTDTQYF. DNA of the CDR3: TGTGCCAGCAGCTTGACAACGGGGTACACAGATACGCAGTATTTT.

The rearrangement uses TRBV19 and TRBJ1-6, with 7 bases lining up with TRBD1. Per the germline V gene, CDR1 is LNHDA and CDR2 is SQIVND (reference sequence). The length of the CDR3 is 14 residues. V shed 7 bases, J shed 3 bases, and the junction held 3 bases outside the gene matches. The CDR3 nucleotides are TGTGCCAGTAACAGGGACAGCTATAATTCACCCCTCCACTTT. It translates to CASNRDSYNSPLHF.

The chain employs TRBV6-5 and TRBJ2-5, with 7 bases aligning to TRBD1. The J call is in doubt because the DNA end fits TRBJ2-7 better. The CDR3 extends over 16 amino acids. CDR1 MNHEY and CDR2 SVGAGI come from the germline V gene. The CDR3 bases are TGTGCCAGCAGTTACTCGAGGCAAGGGGGCGGCTACGAGCAGTACTTC. As protein: CASSYSRQGGGYEQYF.

The rearrangement links TRBV5-4 to TRBJ2-5; perhaps TRBD1 as D (7 bases). This CDR3 has 15 residues. CDR1 and CDR2 (germline): SGHNT, YYREEE (reference sequence). Trimming pared 6 bases from V and 5 bases from J, leaving 20 bases between. The CDR3 here is CASNVNRGGVETQYF. The CDR3, as DNA: TGTGCCAGCAACGTCAACAGGGGAGGTGTGGAGACCCAGTACTTC.

The chain employs TRBV19 and TRBJ1-5; TRBD1 matches at 7 bases. The ends lost 6 bases at V and 2 bases at J; junction bases unmatched: 7. CDR1 is LNHDA and CDR2 is SQIVND in the germline V gene (reference sequence). The CDR3 totals 15 residues. CDR3 sequence (DNA): TGTGCCAGTAGCGATCATGGGACAGGCAATCAGCCCCAGCATTTT. The encoded protein is CASSDHGTGNQPQHF.

The J gene is TRBJ1-1, the V gene TRBV6-4; no firm D call. Trimming pared 2 bases from V and 5 bases from J, leaving 9 bases between. Germline CDR1 is MRHNA and CDR2 is SNTAGT. The CDR3 consists of 13 residues. The CDR3 is CASSDPGITEAFF. In DNA form, the CDR3 reads TGTGCCAGCAGTGACCCGGGAATAACTGAAGCTTTCTTT.

The chain is built from TRBV19 and TRBJ2-4, with TRBD2 identical over 7 bases. The CDR3 totals 18 residues. Germline-derived CDR1 and CDR2 are LNHDA and SQIVND (reference sequence). After removal of 3 bases from V and 7 bases from J, the junction contained 18 bases not matched to a gene. The CDR3 sequence is CASSMVGRVSDLGNIQYF. CDR3 DNA sequence: TGTGCCAGTAGTATGGTAGGGAGGGTTAGCGACCTAGGGAACATTCAGTACTTC.

The chain has TRBV2 and TRBJ2-7, with TRBD2 as a possible D gene (6 bases). This CDR3 has 12 residues. In germline, CDR1 is SNHLY, CDR2 FYNNEI. Trimming took 8 bases from V and 4 from J, leaving 12 bases between them. The CDR3 loop is CASAGSRYEQYF. As DNA, the CDR3 is TGTGCCAGCGCGGGGAGCCGGTACGAGCAGTACTTC. The full variable domain, with the rest looked up from reference TRBV2 and TRBJ2-7, is EPEVTQTPSHQVTQMGQEVILRCVPISNHLYFYWYRQILGQKVEFLVSFYNNEISEKSEIFDDQFSVERPDGSNFTLKIRSTKLEDSAMYFCASAGSRYEQYFGPGTRLTVT.

Written as DNA, the CDR3 is TGTGCCAGCTCACCCGCAACGGACACTGAAGCTTTCTTT. Translating it yields CASSPATDTEAFF. The chain is built from TRBV18 and TRBJ1-1; D gene unclear. Trimming pared 3 bases from V and 3 bases from J, leaving 8 bases between. The CDR3 totals 13 residues. CDR1 and CDR2 (germline): KGHSH, LQKENI. The whole variable domain, filled in from reference TRBV18 and TRBJ1-1, reads NAGVMQNPRHLVRRRGQEARLRCSPMKGHSHVYWYRQLPEEGLKFMVYLQKENIIDESGMPKERFSAEFPKEGPSILRIQQVVRGDSAAYFCASSPATDTEAFFGQGTRLTVV.

V is TRBV19 and J is TRBJ2-6, with D possibly being TRBD1 (5 bases). The germline V gene has CDR1 LNHDA and CDR2 SQIVND (reference sequence). The V gene lost 3 bases and the J gene lost 4 bases, with 7 bases spanning the gap. The CDR3 is 14 residues long. The CDR3 loop reads CASSMTAGANVLTF. The CDR3 DNA sequence: TGTGCCAGTAGTATGACAGCCGGGGCCAACGTCCTGACTTTC.

This clone was counted only a few times. The chain joins TRBV6-5 to TRBJ2-7; no definite D call. This CDR3 has 13 amino acids. CDR1 is MNHEY, CDR2 SVGAGI, per germline. With 2 bases removed from V and 4 bases from J, the gap between germline ends came to 9 bases. CDR3 amino acids: CASSYAGRYEQYF. CDR3 nucleotides: TGTGCCAGCAGTTACGCAGGCCGGTACGAGCAGTACTTC.

This clone showed up just a few times. The genes are TRBV7-9 and TRBJ2-2, with 7 bases aligning to TRBD1. This CDR3 is 14 amino acids long. V lost 8 bases and J lost 3; bases outside the gene matches: 6. Germline V gene sequence: CDR1 SEHNR, CDR2 FQNEAQ (reference sequence). DNA for the CDR3: TGTGCCAGCCGCCCGACAGGGTACACCGGGGAGCTGTTTTTT. As protein: CASRPTGYTGELFF.

Comments on this clone: The same CDR3 is also encoded by other DNA sequences in this sample. This chain uses TRBV28 with TRBJ2-5; perhaps TRBD1 as D (6 bases). Germline V gives CDR1 MDHEN, CDR2 SYDVKM. This CDR3 spans 14 amino acids. Trimming shortened V by 3 bases and J by 4 bases, and 12 bases separated the two germline ends. DNA for the CDR3: TGTGCCAGCAGTTTTGGACAGTCAAGAGAGACCCAGTACTTC. It yields the protein CASSFGQSRETQYF.

The J gene is TRBJ2-7, the V gene TRBV7-2, with 8 bases that match TRBD2. This CDR3 is 14 amino acids long. Germline V lookup: CDR1 SGHTA, CDR2 FQGNSA. V dropped 1 base and J dropped 6; count of bases not matched to a gene: 5. For the CDR3, the DNA is TGTGCCAGCAGCTTAGGTAGCGGGATAGGCGAGCAGTACTTC. Amino acid sequence: CASSLGSGIGEQYF.

As concerns this clone: Relative to the germline gene, one junction end is altered; a read error may explain this. Other DNA sequences within the sample encode an identical CDR3. The V gene is TRBV4-2, the J gene TRBJ1-5; D may be TRBD1 (6 bases). Germline V gene sequence: CDR1 LGHNA, CDR2 YNFKEQ. This CDR3 is built from 16 residues. The CDR3 sequence: CASSQDLAGGNQPQHF. Here the CDR3 DNA reads TGTGCCAGTAGCCAAGATCTGGCAGGGGGCAATCAGCCCCAGCATTTT.

The V gene is TRBV5-1, the J gene TRBJ2-7, with D possibly TRBD1 on 6 matching bases. Between the trimmed V and J ends, which lost 0 bases and 3 bases, there was a span of 16 bases. In germline, CDR1 is SGHRS, CDR2 YFSETQ. The CDR3 extends over 16 amino acids. CDR3 amino acids: CASSLAPDRSLYEQYF. The CDR3 region has the DNA TGCGCCAGCAGCTTGGCCCCGGACAGATCCCTCTACGAGCAGTACTTC.

This rearrangement joins TRBV5-4 to TRBJ2-2; perhaps TRBD2 as D (6 bases). From germline, CDR1 is SGHNT and CDR2 YYREEE (reference sequence). The CDR3 sequence is 17 residues long. Trimming cost V 0 bases and J 0 bases, with 12 bases left between them. For the CDR3, the DNA is TGTGCCAGCAGCTTGGGGGTGGGGGGTACGAACACCGGGGAGCTGTTTTTT. It is translated as CASSLGVGGTNTGELFF. Together with reference TRBV5-4 and TRBJ2-2, the CDR3 gives the full variable domain: ETGVTQSPTHLIKTRGQQVTLRCSSQSGHNTVSWYQQALGQGPQFIFQYYREEENGRGNFPPRFSGLQFPNYSSELNVNALELDDSALYLCASSLGVGGTNTGELFFGEGSRLTVL.

This clone appeared a few times. This sequence joins TRBV7-2 and TRBJ2-5; 10 bases match TRBD1. The CDR3 totals 14 residues. Trimming at V came to 1 base and at J to 7 bases, leaving 3 bases not matched to a gene. CDR1 SGHTA and CDR2 FQGNSA come from the germline V gene. CDR3 nucleotide sequence: TGTGCCAGCAGCTTAGGGGACAGGGGCGGGACCCAGTACTTC. Protein sequence: CASSLGDRGGTQYF. The variable domain in full, with the rest retrieved from reference TRBV7-2 and TRBJ2-5, is GAGVSQSPSNKVTEKGKDVELRCDPISGHTALYWYRQSLGQGLEFLIYFQGNSAPDKSGLPSDRFSAERTGGSVSTLTIQRTQQEDSAVYLCASSLGDRGGTQYFGPGTRLLVL.

The V and J genes are TRBV7-8 and TRBJ1-3, with D unresolved. The V gene's germline CDR1 is SGHVS and CDR2 FQNEAQ. V lost 1 base, J lost 2 bases, and 9 bases lay in between. This CDR3 contains 15 residues. CDR3 in amino acids: CASSLDRETGNTIYF. The CDR3 DNA reads as TGTGCCAGCAGCTTAGATCGGGAGACTGGAAACACCATATATTTT.

The V and J genes are TRBV28 and TRBJ2-7; TRBD1 might be the D (7 bases). Germline V lookup: CDR1 MDHEN, CDR2 SYDVKM. Trimming shortened V by 2 bases and J by 2 bases, and 13 bases separated the two germline ends. The CDR3 has 15 residues. The CDR3 DNA is TGTGCCAGCAGTTTACGAGCAGGGGGGACCTACGAGCAGTACTTC. As protein: CASSLRAGGTYEQYF.

Comments on this clone: This specimen includes other DNA sequences encoding the same CDR3. The chain couples TRBV7-9 to TRBJ2-7, with a weak D call TRBD1 (5 bases). This CDR3 contains 14 residues. The germline V and J ends were trimmed by 0 bases and 3 bases, with 9 bases remaining between them. Germline CDR1 reads SEHNR; CDR2 reads FQNEAQ (reference sequence). The DNA for the CDR3 is TGTGCCAGCAGCTTAGCGGGGCAGGTCTACGAGCAGTACTTC. Translated: CASSLAGQVYEQYF.

The V gene is TRBV6-5, the J gene TRBJ2-7; D perhaps matches TRBD2 (6 bases). This CDR3 is 14 amino acids long. Trimming removed 2 bases at V and 4 bases at J, with 12 bases between. Germline-derived CDR1 and CDR2 are MNHEY and SVGAGI. CDR3 nucleotide sequence: TGTGCCAGCAGTTACAAGGGGACTGGTTACGAGCAGTACTTC. This sequence encodes CASSYKGTGYEQYF.

The chain has TRBV4-3 and TRBJ2-7, with 10 bases lining up with TRBD2. This CDR3 has 17 residues. With 2 bases clipped from V and 3 bases from J, the junction kept 10 bases outside the gene matches. The V gene's germline CDR1 is LGHNA and CDR2 YSLEER. CDR3 DNA sequence: TGCGCCAGCAGCCAAACCTCTAGCGGGAGCCCCATCTACGAGCAGTACTTC. Protein: CASSQTSSGSPIYEQYF.

The rearrangement uses TRBV13 and TRBJ1-1; no reliable D call. Germline CDR1 and CDR2: PRHDT and FYEKMQ (reference sequence). Trimming took 1 base from V and 3 from J, leaving 9 bases between them. This CDR3 is 14 amino acids long. CDR3 protein: CASSLAGAHTEAFF. In DNA, the CDR3 is TGTGCCAGCAGCTTAGCCGGAGCCCACACTGAAGCTTTCTTT.